Presented here are 26 T cell receptor beta chains from one specimen sequenced in a study of T cells in localized non-small cell lung cancer. Clones were read by immunoSEQ multiplex PCR, and TCRdb kept only the in-frame ones, dropping some. The data contain some 49,000 clones, 81% of them singletons. This specimen was peripheral blood mononuclear cells, taken before any cancer treatment. All receptors derive from a man between 40 and 70 years old with stage III lung adenocarcinoma.

This clone was seen a few times. This rearrangement joins TRBV2 to TRBJ2-5, with D maybe TRBD2 (5 bases). The CDR3 is 11 residues long. Per germline, CDR1 SNHLY and CDR2 FYNNEI. V lost 8 bases and J lost 5, with 9 bases in between. CDR3 in DNA: TGTGCCAGCCGTGGGGAGGAGACCCAGTACTTC. It codes for CASRGEETQYF.

The CDR3 nucleotides read TGTGCCAGCAGCCGGGACGGAAAGGGTCAAGAGACCCAGTACTTC. Translation gives CASSRDGKGQETQYF. This chain uses TRBV7-7 with TRBJ2-5; D is perhaps TRBD1 or TRBD2 (5 bases each). The CDR3 extends over 15 amino acids. CDR1 and CDR2 (germline): SSHAT, FNYEAQ (reference sequence). V dropped 5 bases and J dropped 2 bases, with 15 bases sitting between them.

The rearrangement uses TRBV4-2 and TRBJ2-7; D is undetermined. This CDR3 is 16 amino acids long. V gave up 4 bases and J gave up 2 bases, with 18 bases separating them. Germline lookup yields CDR1 LGHNA and CDR2 YNFKEQ. CDR3 amino acids: CASSPPGMEYPYEQYF. The CDR3 nucleotides are TGTGCCAGCAGCCCCCCTGGGATGGAGTACCCCTACGAGCAGTACTTC.

CDR3 in amino acids: CASRTSGGAYEQYF. As DNA, the CDR3 is TGTGCCAGTAGGACTAGCGGGGGGGCATACGAGCAGTACTTC. This chain uses TRBV19 with TRBJ2-7; 14 bases fit TRBD2. V was pared by 6 bases and J by 4 bases, with 2 bases of the junction left unmatched. Germline-derived CDR1 and CDR2 are LNHDA and SQIVND (reference sequence). The CDR3 has 14 amino acids. The full variable domain, rest sourced from reference TRBV19 and TRBJ2-7, is DGGITQSPKYLFRKEGQNVTLSCEQNLNHDAMYWYRQDPGQGLRLIYYSQIVNDFQKGDIAEGYSVSREKKESFPLTVTSAQKNPTAFYLCASRTSGGAYEQYFGPGTRLTVT.

This rearrangement joins TRBV27 to TRBJ2-7, with 12 bases aligning to TRBD2. Germline V gene lookup returns CDR1 MNHEY and CDR2 SMNVEV (reference sequence). Unmatched junction bases numbered 1, after V lost 6 bases and J lost 1 base. The CDR3 loop spans 14 amino acids. Written as DNA, the CDR3 is TGTGCCAGCAGGGGACTAGCGGGTTCCTACGAGCAGTACTTC. Its protein product is CASRGLAGSYEQYF.

V usage is TRBV5-1 and J usage is TRBJ2-5, with D tentatively TRBD1 or TRBD2 (5 bases each). The germline CDR1 and CDR2 sequences are SGHRS and YFSETQ. The length of the CDR3 is 14 residues. Trimming took off 4 bases at V and 6 bases at J, with 16 bases between the two ends. The CDR3 spells CASSAGTSRQTQYF. The CDR3 DNA reads as TGCGCCAGCAGCGCCGGGACCTCGCGCCAGACCCAGTACTTC.

This clone was picked up one time. CDR3 coding DNA: TGTGCCAGCAGTGACCCGGGACGGATTCAGCCCCAGCATTTT. Translation gives CASSDPGRIQPQHF. The chain has TRBV2 and TRBJ1-5, with D maybe TRBD1 (5 bases). Looked up from germline, CDR1 is SNHLY and CDR2 is FYNNEI. CDR3 length equals 14 residues. V was cut by 3 bases and J by 6 bases, with 12 bases left in between.

This chain connects TRBV5-1 to TRBJ2-2, with 7 bases aligning to TRBD2. V was pared by 4 bases and J by 6 bases, with 6 bases of the junction left unmatched. Germline V CDR1 and CDR2: SGHRS, YFSETQ. The CDR3 is made up of 14 amino acids. The CDR3 spells CASSPGTTAGELFF. The CDR3 nucleotides are TGCGCCAGCAGCCCCGGGACTACAGCCGGGGAGCTGTTTTTT.

The chain has TRBV19 and TRBJ2-7; D is uncertain. V was shortened by 5 bases and J by 8 bases, with 19 bases between the two germline ends. The CDR3 extends over 14 amino acids. Germline V gene sequence: CDR1 LNHDA, CDR2 SQIVND (reference sequence). In nucleotides, the CDR3 is TGTGCCAGTAGTTCAGACCTGGATGTGTCCAAGCAGTACTTC. Translated, it gives CASSSDLDVSKQYF. The full variable domain, with the rest looked up from reference TRBV19 and TRBJ2-7, is DGGITQSPKYLFRKEGQNVTLSCEQNLNHDAMYWYRQDPGQGLRLIYYSQIVNDFQKGDIAEGYSVSREKKESFPLTVTSAQKNPTAFYLCASSSDLDVSKQYFGPGTRLTVT.

The J gene is TRBJ1-1, the V gene TRBV6-6; D is uncertain. The V gene's germline CDR1 is MNHNY and CDR2 SVGAGI (reference sequence). The CDR3 extends over 14 amino acids. Trimming cost V 4 bases and J 0 bases, with 9 bases left between them. Written as DNA, the CDR3 is TGTGCCAGCAGTTTCCGCGGCCTGAACACTGAAGCTTTCTTT. Its protein product is CASSFRGLNTEAFF.

This chain connects TRBV10-3 to TRBJ2-2; 12 bases agree with TRBD2. CDR3 length equals 15 residues. Trimming cost V 8 bases and J 5 bases; bases outside gene matches: 6. CDR1 is ENHRY, CDR2 SYGVKD, per germline. CDR3 protein: CAIYSLAGGTGELFF. DNA for the CDR3: TGTGCCATCTACTCCCTAGCGGGGGGGACCGGGGAGCTGTTTTTT.

The chain recombines TRBV6-1 with TRBJ1-5; 8 positions match TRBD1. The CDR3 covers 16 residues. CDR1 MNHNS and CDR2 SASEGT come from the germline V gene. Unmatched junction bases numbered 6, after V lost 1 base and J lost 4 bases. The CDR3 region has the DNA TGTGCCAGCAGTGAAGGGTGGACAGGGTCAAATCAGCCCCAGCATTTT. Amino acids: CASSEGWTGSNQPQHF.

The chain couples TRBV7-8 to TRBJ2-1; 9 positions match TRBD2. Germline V gene lookup returns CDR1 SGHVS and CDR2 FQNEAQ. There are 20 residues in the CDR3. The V gene end was trimmed by 3 bases and the J gene end by 7 bases; junction bases not matched to a gene: 22. The CDR3, as DNA: TGTGCCAGCAGCTTCCGTCCCCAGGGGATTGGCGGGGGGGCGTTTAATGAGCAGTTCTTC. It specifies CASSFRPQGIGGGAFNEQFF.

The chain carries TRBV6-1 and TRBJ2-5; D not resolved. The CDR3 length is 13 residues. CDR1 is MNHNS and CDR2 is SASEGT in the germline V gene. V was cut by 4 bases and J by 1 base, with 7 bases left in between. In DNA form, the CDR3 reads TGTGCCAGCAGTGCCGACATCCAAGAGACCCAGTACTTC. Amino acid sequence: CASSADIQETQYF.

This clone was seen a single time. This chain uses TRBV19 with TRBJ1-5; possible D gene TRBD1, 5 bases. The germline CDR1 and CDR2 sequences are LNHDA and SQIVND (reference sequence). Trimming took off 4 bases at V and 7 bases at J, with 17 bases between the two ends. The CDR3 contains 15 residues. The chain's CDR3 is CASSTLRRVGQPQHF. CDR3 coding DNA: TGTGCCAGTAGTACCCTCCGCAGGGTAGGACAGCCCCAGCATTTT.

This clone has just a few counts. The chain has TRBV18 and TRBJ1-5; D remains ambiguous. The CDR3 spans 14 residues. The V and J ends lost 2 bases and 4 bases respectively, with 9 bases between them. From germline, CDR1 is KGHSH and CDR2 LQKENI. This CDR3 reads CASSPEGANQPQHF. The CDR3, as DNA: TGTGCCAGCTCACCAGAGGGCGCGAATCAGCCCCAGCATTTT.

The V and J genes are TRBV28 and TRBJ2-7; 8 bases line up with TRBD1. The germline V gene encodes CDR1 MDHEN and CDR2 SYDVKM. V was clipped by 1 base and J by 6 bases; unmatched bases: 8. The CDR3 has 15 amino acids. The CDR3 DNA sequence: TGTGCCAGCAGTTTATCCCCAGGGGGCGAAATCGAGCAGTACTTC. This sequence encodes CASSLSPGGEIEQYF. The full variable domain, its missing parts supplied by reference TRBV28 and TRBJ2-7, is DVKVTQSSRYLVKRTGEKVFLECVQDMDHENMFWYRQDPGLGLRLIYFSYDVKMKEKGDIPEGYSVSREKKERFSLILESASTNQTSMYLCASSLSPGGEIEQYFGPGTRLTVT.

CDR3 DNA sequence: TGTGCCAGCAGTGAAGACACGCTAAGCACTGAAGCTTTCTTT. It codes for CASSEDTLSTEAFF. The rearrangement joins TRBV6-5 to TRBJ1-1; no reliable D call. There are 14 residues in the CDR3. V shed 5 bases and J shed 4 bases, with 14 bases lying between them. CDR1 is MNHEY, CDR2 SVGAGI, per germline.

The rearrangement links TRBV4-2 to TRBJ2-7, with 12 bases identical to TRBD1. V shed 2 bases and J 3 bases; nucleotides not matched to a gene: 5. This CDR3 spans 16 amino acids. CDR1 LGHNA and CDR2 YNFKEQ come from the germline V gene. CDR3 sequence: CASSQLGQGAFYEQYF. Written as DNA, the CDR3 is TGTGCCAGCAGCCAATTGGGACAGGGGGCCTTCTACGAGCAGTACTTC.

This chain connects TRBV11-2 to TRBJ2-5; 8 nucleotides align to TRBD2. The CDR3 is 16 residues long. CDR1 SGHAT and CDR2 FQNNGV come from the germline V gene. The V and J ends lost 1 base and 5 bases, in that order; junction bases with no gene match: 9. The chain's CDR3 is CASSLGGGGPGETQYF. In DNA, the CDR3 is TGTGCCAGCAGCTTAGGTGGCGGGGGGCCGGGTGAGACCCAGTACTTC.

The V and J genes are TRBV5-8 and TRBJ2-3, with D unclear. The CDR3 loop spans 12 amino acids. The germline V and J ends were trimmed by 4 bases and 5 bases, with 8 bases remaining between them. Germline CDR1 SGHTS, CDR2 YDEGEE. CDR3: CASSLLLDTQYF. For the CDR3, the DNA is TGTGCCAGCAGCCTACTCCTAGATACGCAGTATTTT.

This clone showed up just once. The chain has TRBV11-2 and TRBJ2-5, with 10 nucleotides matching TRBD1. Per germline, CDR1 SGHAT and CDR2 FQNNGV. The CDR3 is 18 residues long. With 5 bases clipped from V and 5 bases from J, the junction kept 17 bases outside the gene matches. The CDR3 coding sequence is TGTGCCAGCAGCCCCCACCTCTTCTGGACAGGGGGGGTGGAGACCCAGTACTTC. Residues: CASSPHLFWTGGVETQYF.

The chain is built from TRBV18 and TRBJ1-1; 9 bases line up with TRBD1. Germline V gives CDR1 KGHSH, CDR2 LQKENI. The trim removed 3 bases at V and 1 base at J, leaving 6 bases unmatched. CDR3 length: 16 amino acids. Here the CDR3 DNA reads TGTGCCAGCTCACCCCGGGACAGGGTTTCGAACACTGAAGCTTTCTTT. Its protein product is CASSPRDRVSNTEAFF.

V usage is TRBV5-5 and J usage is TRBJ1-6; D may be TRBD1 (5 bases). Germline V lookup: CDR1 SGHKS, CDR2 YYEKEE (reference sequence). V lost 1 base and J 10 bases, leaving 24 bases between the germline ends. The CDR3 runs to 18 residues. CDR3 in DNA: TGTGCCAGCAGCTTGAAGGGGATGTGGGAGACCCTATCCTCACCCCTCCACTTT. Its protein product is CASSLKGMWETLSSPLHF.

The chain carries TRBV27 and TRBJ2-3; 11 bases line up with TRBD2. The CDR3 is 20 residues long. CDR1 is MNHEY, CDR2 SMNVEV, per germline (reference sequence). V lost 4 bases, J lost 2 bases, and 17 bases stayed unmatched. CDR3 sequence: CASSSDVAGGQYGTTDTQYF. The CDR3 coding sequence is TGTGCCAGCAGTTCCGACGTAGCGGGGGGGCAGTATGGGACCACAGATACGCAGTATTTT.

This clone is a singleton in its sample. The gene calls are TRBV5-1 and TRBJ2-4, with a weak D call TRBD1 (6 bases). The germline gives CDR1 SGHRS, CDR2 YFSETQ. The length of the CDR3 is 14 residues. V lost 0 bases and J 2 bases, leaving 6 bases between the germline ends. CDR3 nucleotide sequence: TGCGCCAGCAGCTTGGGGGGGCCCAAAAACATTCAGTACTTC. Residues: CASSLGGPKNIQYF.